Listed below are T cell receptor beta chains from one sample, sequenced in a study of T cell changes during pregnancy in multiple sclerosis. Only in-frame clones appear in the TCRdb table, and some are missing; sequencing was by immunoSEQ multiplex PCR. The sample consists of 50,000 to 55,000 clones, about 94% of them appearing once. The specimen was CD4+ T cells from peripheral blood mononuclear cells, collected after pregnancy. The source of these receptors is a female donor with multiple sclerosis, enrolled in a pregnancy study. Both conserved end residues are part of each CDR3.

v_gene | CDR3aa
TRBV4-1 | CASSQPPVTVLGAFF
TRBV21-1 | CASSKGHNSYEQYF
TRBV11-2 | CASRSPGTSGARGEQFF
TRBV28 | CASRNFGQGGMNEQFF
TRBV7-7 | CASSPRTSGREWGNEQFF
TRBV19 | CASTEGGVGNQPQHF
TRBV10-1 | CASSESGIPNQPQHF
TRBV2 | CASSDAGEGRGDTQYF
TRBV7-6 | CASSGGGETQYF
TRBV4-1 | CASSQALAPRDTQYF
TRBV19 | CASRSPANYGYTF
TRBV6-1 | CASSVLTRSSYNEQFF
TRBV29-1 | CSVEDPNGGFVQYF
TRBV2 | CASSEAGRGYTF
TRBV28 | CASTAGRYEQYF
TRBV5-1 | CASSGQSNTEAFF
TRBV28 | CASSPIPGQGYEQYF
TRBV4-1 | CASSQDRLAGKPHNSYNEQFF
TRBV10-2 | CASSDGSSVWDEQFF
TRBV5-6 | CASSPGAGEKLFF
TRBV28 | CASSQGTSVETQYF
TRBV5-5 | CASSTSPSGGSYEQYF
TRBV28 | CASSLDIVPEQYF
TRBV18 | CASSPLPAGELFF
TRBV7-2 | CASSLAAASGRRTSDTDTQYF
TRBV28 | CASSFDNARGNEQFF
TRBV27 | CASSRQTSADEQFF
TRBV11-2 | CASSFLRLAGGRPYNEQFF
TRBV5-1 | CASSLVSGRGNYNEQFF
TRBV2 | CASSRTSGGLRVF
TRBV10-3 | CAISSGGPNEQFF
TRBV4-3 | CASSLRDPTFQETQYF
TRBV18 | CASDTGNQPQHF
TRBV2 | CASKPRRAADTQYF
TRBV14 | CASSRRLQWGTDTQYF
TRBV4-2 | CASSQDSRTGGNQPQHF
TRBV7-8 | CASWAATNTEAFF
TRBV7-6 | CASSLKRVPVPTNEKLFF
TRBV10-2 | CASSSRTSGTDTQYF
TRBV29-1 | CSVGRGSTDTQYF
TRBV6-5 | CASSYLQGYGYTF
TRBV12-5 | CASGPSGIPEGQYF
TRBV5-1 | CASSTGLAGVRTDTQYF
TRBV9 | CASTPGLGTSGRAREQFF
TRBV9 | CASSDQGAGQPQHF
TRBV6-1 | CASRETGVGPQHF
TRBV5-6 | CASSRDRGRWTMDGYTF
TRBV10-3 | CAISEGRTGGPAGTQYF
TRBV14 | CASTGGEDPDEQFF
TRBV14 | CASSQRSYTGELFF
TRBV29-1 | CSVDTSGGDTQYF
TRBV2 | CASSPGTTTYNEQFF
TRBV7-3 | CASSAPGITNTGELFF
TRBV6-5 | CASSYTGLAGGQFF
TRBV19 | CASSPEGQGSNEQYF
TRBV5-1 | CASSLSNSYNEQFF
TRBV5-1 | CASSRGDLPEAFF
TRBV18 | CASSQDSLPQRGYTDTQYF
TRBV19 | CASRNSGVLTYEQYF
TRBV21-1 | CASLVHRRGGTEAFF